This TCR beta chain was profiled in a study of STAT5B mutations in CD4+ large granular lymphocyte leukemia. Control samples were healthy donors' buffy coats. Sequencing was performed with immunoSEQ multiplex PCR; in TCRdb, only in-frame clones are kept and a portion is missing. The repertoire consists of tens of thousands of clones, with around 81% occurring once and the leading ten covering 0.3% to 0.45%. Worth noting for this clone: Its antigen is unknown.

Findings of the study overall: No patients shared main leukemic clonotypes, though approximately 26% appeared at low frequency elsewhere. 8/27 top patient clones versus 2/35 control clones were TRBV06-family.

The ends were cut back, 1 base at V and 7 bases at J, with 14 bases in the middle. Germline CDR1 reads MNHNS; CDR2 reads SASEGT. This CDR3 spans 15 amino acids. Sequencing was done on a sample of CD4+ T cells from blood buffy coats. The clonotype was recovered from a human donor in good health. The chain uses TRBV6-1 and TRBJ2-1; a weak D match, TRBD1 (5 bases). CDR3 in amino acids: CASSEGQIVGNEQFF. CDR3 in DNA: TGTGCCAGCAGTGAAGGACAGATTGTCGGGAATGAGCAGTTCTTC.